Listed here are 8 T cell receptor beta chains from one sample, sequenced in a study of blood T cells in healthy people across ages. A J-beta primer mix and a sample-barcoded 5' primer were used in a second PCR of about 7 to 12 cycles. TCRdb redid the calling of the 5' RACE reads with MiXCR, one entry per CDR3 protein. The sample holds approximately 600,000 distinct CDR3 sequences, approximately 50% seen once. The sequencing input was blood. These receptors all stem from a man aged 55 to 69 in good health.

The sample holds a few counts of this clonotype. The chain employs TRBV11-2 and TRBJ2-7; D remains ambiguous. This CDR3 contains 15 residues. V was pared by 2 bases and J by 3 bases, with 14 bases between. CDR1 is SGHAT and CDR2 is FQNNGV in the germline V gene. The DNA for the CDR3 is TGTGCCAGCAGCTTACCAGGAACTAAAATCTACGAGCAGTACTTC. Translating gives CASSLPGTKIYEQYF.

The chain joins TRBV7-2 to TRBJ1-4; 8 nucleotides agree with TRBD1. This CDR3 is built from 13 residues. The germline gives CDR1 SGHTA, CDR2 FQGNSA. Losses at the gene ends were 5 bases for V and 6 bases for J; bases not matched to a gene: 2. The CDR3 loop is CASSQGAYEKLFF. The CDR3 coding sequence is TGTGCCAGCAGCCAGGGGGCTTATGAAAAACTGTTTTTT.

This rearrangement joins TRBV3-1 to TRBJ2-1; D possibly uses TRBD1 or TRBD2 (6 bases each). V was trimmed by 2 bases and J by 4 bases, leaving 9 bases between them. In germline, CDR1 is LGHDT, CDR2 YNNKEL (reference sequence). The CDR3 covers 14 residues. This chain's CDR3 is CASSQRGVYNEQFF. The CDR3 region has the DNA TGTGCCAGCAGCCAAAGGGGGGTTTACAATGAGCAGTTCTTC.

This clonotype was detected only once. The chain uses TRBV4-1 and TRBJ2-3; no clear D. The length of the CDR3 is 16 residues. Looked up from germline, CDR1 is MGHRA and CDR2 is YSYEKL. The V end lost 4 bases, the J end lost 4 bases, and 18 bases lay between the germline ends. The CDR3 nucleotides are TGCGCCAGCAGCCCCCTCGGAACGCCCCTTCCAGATACGCAGTATTTT. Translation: CASSPLGTPLPDTQYF.

CDR3 region: CASSSPGQGTEQYF. The CDR3 coding sequence is TGTGCCAGCAGTTCTCCGGGACAGGGTACAGAGCAGTACTTC. The genes are TRBV27 and TRBJ2-7, with 9 bases aligning to TRBD1. This CDR3 comprises 14 residues. CDR1 and CDR2 (germline): MNHEY, SMNVEV (reference sequence). The V and J ends lost 4 bases and 7 bases, in that order; junction bases with no gene match: 8.

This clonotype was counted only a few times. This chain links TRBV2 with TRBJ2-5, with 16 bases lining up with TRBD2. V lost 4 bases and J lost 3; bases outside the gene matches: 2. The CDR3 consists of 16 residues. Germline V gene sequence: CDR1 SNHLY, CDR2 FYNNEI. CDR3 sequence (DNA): TGTGCCAGCAGTGGAGGGACTAGCGGGGGGGAAGAGACCCAGTACTTC. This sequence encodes CASSGGTSGGEETQYF.

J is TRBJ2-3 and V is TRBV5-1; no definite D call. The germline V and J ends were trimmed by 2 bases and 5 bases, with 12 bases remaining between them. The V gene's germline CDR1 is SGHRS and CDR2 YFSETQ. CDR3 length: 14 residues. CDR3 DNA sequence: TGCGCCAGCAGCTTCTGGGTTTCTGGAGATACGCAGTATTTT. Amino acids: CASSFWVSGDTQYF.

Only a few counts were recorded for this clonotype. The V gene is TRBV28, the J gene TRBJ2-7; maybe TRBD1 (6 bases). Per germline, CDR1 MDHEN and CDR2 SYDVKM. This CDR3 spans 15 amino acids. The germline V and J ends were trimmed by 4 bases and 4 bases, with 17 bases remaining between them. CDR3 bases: TGTGCCAGCAGTTCCTCATTCACAGGGTTTTACGAGCAGTACTTC. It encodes CASSSSFTGFYEQYF.